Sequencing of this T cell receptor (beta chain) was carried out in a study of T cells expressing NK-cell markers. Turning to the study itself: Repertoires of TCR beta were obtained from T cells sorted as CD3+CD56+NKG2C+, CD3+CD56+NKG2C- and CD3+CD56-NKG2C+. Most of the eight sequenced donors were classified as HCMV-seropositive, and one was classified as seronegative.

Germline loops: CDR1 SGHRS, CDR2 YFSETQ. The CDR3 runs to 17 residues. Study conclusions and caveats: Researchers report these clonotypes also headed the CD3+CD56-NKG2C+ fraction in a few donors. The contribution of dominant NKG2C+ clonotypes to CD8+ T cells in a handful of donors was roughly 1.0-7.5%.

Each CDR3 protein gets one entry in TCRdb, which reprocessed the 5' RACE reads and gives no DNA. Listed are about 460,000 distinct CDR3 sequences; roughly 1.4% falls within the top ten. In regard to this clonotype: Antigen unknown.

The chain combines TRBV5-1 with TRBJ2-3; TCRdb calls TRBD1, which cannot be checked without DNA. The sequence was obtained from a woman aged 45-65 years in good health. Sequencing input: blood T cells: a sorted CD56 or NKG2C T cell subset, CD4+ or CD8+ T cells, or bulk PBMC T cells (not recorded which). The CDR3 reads CASSLGTGIASTDTQYF.